A single sample gave rise to the 26 T cell receptor beta chains below, sequenced in a study of shared clonotypes between healthy human individuals. Only in-frame clones appear in the TCRdb table, and some are missing; sequencing was by immunoSEQ multiplex PCR. Among more than 2,000,000 clones listed, just over 90% were seen once. Input material: naive CD4+ T cells sorted from blood. The subset was: CD45RA+ positively selected. The receptors were sampled from a man aged 18 to 35 in good health.

The chain is built from TRBV7-9 and TRBJ2-3; perhaps D is TRBD1 or TRBD2 (5 bases each). The V end lost 2 bases, the J end lost 4 bases, and 10 bases lay between the germline ends. This CDR3 is built from 14 residues. The germline gives CDR1 SEHNR, CDR2 FQNEAQ (reference sequence). The CDR3 here is CASSLLMGPDTQYF. CDR3 DNA sequence: TGTGCCAGCAGCTTACTCATGGGACCAGATACGCAGTATTTT.

The rearrangement uses TRBV6-6 and TRBJ1-1; D possibly corresponds to TRBD1 (5 bases). The CDR3 runs 14 residues. The germline gives CDR1 MNHNY, CDR2 SVGAGI (reference sequence). Trimming took 0 bases from V and 6 from J, leaving 11 bases between them. The CDR3 is CASSYSEGDPEAFF. The CDR3 bases are TGTGCCAGCAGTTACTCTGAAGGGGACCCTGAAGCTTTCTTT.

The chain carries TRBV10-3 and TRBJ2-2; 9 bases map to TRBD1. Trimming took 6 bases from V and 2 from J; bases not matched to a gene: 4. CDR1 is ENHRY and CDR2 is SYGVKD in the germline V gene. CDR3 length: 15 residues. CDR3 loop: CAISRGQGNTGELFF. The CDR3 DNA reads as TGTGCCATCAGCCGGGGACAGGGCAACACCGGGGAGCTGTTTTTT.

The DNA for the CDR3 is TGTGCCAGCAGCCTCGACAGGTCCTCCTACAATGAGCAGTTCTTC. As protein: CASSLDRSSYNEQFF. This chain joins TRBV2 and TRBJ2-1; weak D call: TRBD1 (6 bases). Per germline, CDR1 SNHLY and CDR2 FYNNEI. This CDR3 region has 15 residues. V was clipped by 6 bases and J by 0 bases, with 12 bases between them.

The chain joins TRBV30 to TRBJ1-1, with D possibly TRBD1 on 6 matching bases. The CDR3 contains 16 residues. Trimming took 0 bases from V and 13 from J, leaving 27 bases between them. The germline V gene encodes CDR1 GTSNPN and CDR2 SVGIG (reference sequence). CDR3 sequence (DNA): TGTGCCTGGAGTGTAGAGGGGGGTTGGTGGGGAACGGGGCTTTTCTTT. Translating gives CAWSVEGGWWGTGLFF.

The J gene is TRBJ2-3, the V gene TRBV7-3; 8 positions agree with TRBD1. The CDR3 extends over 15 amino acids. CDR1 is SGHTA, CDR2 FQGTGA, per germline. V trimming: 6 bases; J trimming: 1 base; junction bases outside the gene matches: 6. The CDR3 protein is CASSPSGGGTDTQYF. CDR3 DNA sequence: TGTGCCAGCAGTCCTTCAGGGGGCGGCACAGATACGCAGTATTTT.

The chain links TRBV5-1 to TRBJ1-1; D gene uncertain. CDR1 is SGHRS and CDR2 is YFSETQ in the germline V gene. The CDR3 runs to 14 residues. The V end lost 5 bases, the J end lost 1 base, and 12 bases lay between the germline ends. For the CDR3, the DNA is TGCGCCAGCAGTAAGGAACCAGCGAACACTGAAGCTTTCTTT. Encoded protein: CASSKEPANTEAFF.

The chain recombines TRBV5-6 with TRBJ2-2, with TRBD1 identical over 7 bases. CDR1 and CDR2 (germline): SGHDT, YYEEEE. This CDR3 comprises 16 residues. V gave up 4 bases and J gave up 6 bases; unmatched junction bases: 12. This CDR3 reads CASSRYDRVASGELFF. The CDR3 coding sequence is TGTGCCAGCAGCCGCTATGACAGGGTGGCTTCCGGGGAGCTGTTTTTT.

Here the CDR3 DNA reads TGTGCCAGCAGCCCATTGGTAAAAAACCCGGGACAGGGTTGCAATCAGCCCCAGCATTTT. It yields the protein CASSPLVKNPGQGCNQPQHF. The rearrangement links TRBV5-4 to TRBJ1-5, with 9 bases matching TRBD1. V dropped 4 bases and J dropped 2; count of bases not matched to a gene: 19. The V gene's germline CDR1 is SGHNT and CDR2 YYREEE (reference sequence). CDR3 size: 20 residues.

Turning to this clone: Different DNA sequences within this sample yield the same CDR3. The chain combines TRBV6-5 with TRBJ1-5; D gene unclear. The ends were cut back, 8 bases at V and 4 bases at J, with 6 bases in the middle. Germline lookup yields CDR1 MNHEY and CDR2 SVGAGI. CDR3 length: 11 residues. This CDR3 is CASGVNQPQHF. The CDR3 bases are TGTGCCAGCGGAGTGAATCAGCCCCAGCATTTT.

V and J are TRBV5-1 and TRBJ2-1; D perhaps matches TRBD2 (6 bases). The CDR3 spans 15 residues. Germline CDR1 is SGHRS and CDR2 is YFSETQ. Trimming took off 0 bases at V and 4 bases at J, with 11 bases between the two ends. Here the CDR3 DNA reads TGCGCCAGCAGCTTGGAGGCTAGCGAGTACAATGAGCAGTTCTTC. This translates into CASSLEASEYNEQFF.

The V and J genes are TRBV5-1 and TRBJ1-1, with TRBD1 as a possible D gene (6 bases). The CDR3 consists of 15 residues. Germline V gives CDR1 SGHRS, CDR2 YFSETQ. Trimming pared 3 bases from V and 4 bases from J, leaving 16 bases between. The CDR3, as DNA: TGCGCCAGCAGCTGGTCAGGGGATTCGGCCACTGAAGCTTTCTTT. Translated, it gives CASSWSGDSATEAFF.

V gene TRBV6-6 combines with J gene TRBJ1-5; TRBD1 matches 10 bases. CDR1 MNHNY and CDR2 SVGAGI come from the germline V gene (reference sequence). The CDR3 contains 14 residues. V lost 7 bases to trimming and J lost 7 bases; unmatched junction nucleotides: 7. CDR3 protein: CASKGQGDSQPQHF. The CDR3 DNA is TGTGCCAGCAAAGGACAGGGGGATTCCCAGCCCCAGCATTTT.

A note on this clone: Other DNA sequences in this specimen translate into the identical CDR3. The chain recombines TRBV18 with TRBJ2-7; D might be TRBD2 (6 bases). Deletions cut 3 bases from V and 2 bases from J, with 11 bases between. This CDR3 has 14 residues. The germline gives CDR1 KGHSH, CDR2 LQKENI. CDR3 sequence (DNA): TGTGCCAGCTCACCCCCCGCGGGGCCCTACGAGCAGTACTTC. Amino acids: CASSPPAGPYEQYF.

The gene calls are TRBV11-2 and TRBJ1-3; TRBD1 agrees at 9 bases. The CDR3 is 14 amino acids. The V segment lost 6 bases and the J segment 2 bases; nucleotides outside the gene matches: 2. Germline values: CDR1 SGHAT, CDR2 FQNNGV. The CDR3 loop reads CASSRDRAGNTIYF. The CDR3 DNA reads TGTGCCAGCAGTCGGGACAGGGCTGGAAACACCATATATTTT. The whole variable domain, remainder taken from reference TRBV11-2 and TRBJ1-3, is EAGVAQSPRYKIIEKRQSVAFWCNPISGHATLYWYQQILGQGPKLLIQFQNNGVVDDSQLPKDRFSAERLKGVDSTLKIQPAKLEDSAVYLCASSRDRAGNTIYFGEGSWLTVV.

This clone was seen a few times. V usage is TRBV6-5 and J usage is TRBJ1-6, with TRBD1 matching 7 bases. The CDR3 is 14 amino acids. The germline gives CDR1 MNHEY, CDR2 SVGAGI. After removal of 6 bases from V and 9 bases from J, the junction contained 8 bases not matched to a gene. CDR3 region: CASRYDRDRSPLHF. In nucleotides, the CDR3 is TGTGCCAGCAGATACGACAGGGATCGTTCACCCCTCCACTTT.

V is TRBV6-1 and J is TRBJ2-7; perhaps TRBD1 as D (5 bases). CDR3 size: 15 residues. V lost 7 bases and J lost 2, with 18 bases in between. Germline lookup yields CDR1 MNHNS and CDR2 SASEGT. CDR3 sequence: CASTTDSSPAYEQYF. The DNA of the CDR3 is TGTGCCAGCACCACCGACAGTTCTCCGGCCTACGAGCAGTACTTC.

The J gene is TRBJ1-1, the V gene TRBV28; D unclear. V was trimmed by 8 bases and J by 8 bases, leaving 9 bases between them. The germline gives CDR1 MDHEN, CDR2 SYDVKM. The CDR3 has 10 residues. The DNA of the CDR3 is TGTGCCAGCTCCGGGAGAGAAGCTTTCTTT. Translated: CASSGREAFF. The full variable domain, its missing parts supplied by reference TRBV28 and TRBJ1-1, is DVKVTQSSRYLVKRTGEKVFLECVQDMDHENMFWYRQDPGLGLRLIYFSYDVKMKEKGDIPEGYSVSREKKERFSLILESASTNQTSMYLCASSGREAFFGQGTRLTVV.

The count of this clone is one. The rearrangement links TRBV27 to TRBJ1-4, with 11 positions matching TRBD1. Germline lookup yields CDR1 MNHEY and CDR2 SMNVEV (reference sequence). V lost 6 bases and J lost 8; bases outside the gene matches: 8. The CDR3 has 15 residues. The CDR3 protein is CASSPRDRGGEKLFF. DNA of the CDR3: TGTGCCAGCAGCCCAAGGGACAGGGGGGGAGAAAAACTGTTTTTT.

This rearrangement joins TRBV6-1 to TRBJ2-3, with a possible D match to TRBD2 (5 bases). This CDR3 is 14 amino acids long. Germline CDR1 reads MNHNS; CDR2 reads SASEGT. Deletions cut 0 bases from V and 6 bases from J, with 10 bases between. The CDR3 protein is CASSEARGWDTQYF. DNA of the CDR3: TGTGCCAGCAGTGAAGCGCGAGGGTGGGATACGCAGTATTTT.

V and J are TRBV28 and TRBJ1-2; TRBD1 matches 7 bases. V lost 6 bases, J lost 6 bases, and 10 bases stayed unmatched. The CDR3 extends over 14 amino acids. Germline CDR1 reads MDHEN; CDR2 reads SYDVKM. DNA for the CDR3: TGTGCCAGCAGCCTCACCGGGACAGCAGATGGCTACACCTTC. Translating it yields CASSLTGTADGYTF.

The chain combines TRBV13 with TRBJ2-1; 14 bases line up with TRBD2. The V and J ends lost 5 bases and 4 bases, in that order; junction bases with no gene match: 10. The germline gives CDR1 PRHDT, CDR2 FYEKMQ (reference sequence). The CDR3 sequence is 18 residues long. The CDR3 here is CASSLGLAGALGYNEQFF. In DNA, the CDR3 is TGTGCCAGCAGCCTGGGACTAGCGGGGGCCTTAGGGTACAATGAGCAGTTCTTC.

The chain recombines TRBV5-4 with TRBJ2-5; D is ambiguous. CDR3 length: 14 residues. Trimming removed 0 bases from V and 5 bases from J, with 11 bases in between. Germline V gene sequence: CDR1 SGHNT, CDR2 YYREEE (reference sequence). CDR3 loop: CASSLDVQEETQYF. CDR3 DNA sequence: TGTGCCAGCAGCTTGGACGTGCAGGAGGAGACCCAGTACTTC.

The chain has TRBV4-1 and TRBJ2-7; no definite D call. The ends were cut back, 4 bases at V and 3 bases at J, with 16 bases in the middle. Germline V lookup: CDR1 MGHRA, CDR2 YSYEKL. The CDR3 sequence is 15 residues long. The DNA of the CDR3 is TGCGCCAGCAGCCTCGATGGGCGCGGAATCTACGAGCAGTACTTC. It encodes CASSLDGRGIYEQYF.

This clone turned up a few times. The rearrangement joins TRBV29-1 to TRBJ1-6; 9 nucleotides align to TRBD1. CDR1 is SQVTM and CDR2 is ANQGSEA in the germline V gene. J was trimmed by 9 bases and V by 4 bases; bases with no gene match: 4. The CDR3 runs 13 residues. The CDR3 region is CSVGGQGSSPLHF. The CDR3 nucleotides are TGCAGCGTTGGGGGACAGGGTAGTTCACCCCTCCACTTT. Full variable domain (outside the CDR3, taken from reference TRBV29-1 and TRBJ1-6): SAVISQKPSRDICQRGTSLTIQCQVDSQVTMMFWYRQQPGQSLTLIATANQGSEATYESGFVIDKFPISRPNLTFSTLTVSNMSPEDSSIYLCSVGGQGSSPLHFGNGTRLTVT.

DNA of the CDR3: TGTGCCAGCAGTTTTAGGCAGGGACTTAATCAGCCCCAGCATTTT. Translated: CASSFRQGLNQPQHF. This sequence joins TRBV27 and TRBJ1-5, with a weak D call TRBD1 (5 bases). The V gene's germline CDR1 is MNHEY and CDR2 SMNVEV (reference sequence). The CDR3 is 15 amino acids. Deletions cut 3 bases from V and 4 bases from J, with 13 bases between.